This is a list of T cell receptor beta chains from one sample in a study of shared clonotypes between healthy human individuals. Using immunoSEQ multiplex PCR, the repertoire was profiled, and TCRdb retains in-frame clones only, with some absent. The table shows about 2.3 million clones, with 93% occurring only once. The sequencing sample was made of naive CD4+ T cells from PBMCs. The receptors were sampled from a man aged 18 to 29 in good health. Some clones in this sample may be carry-over from other donors' samples. CDR3s include the opening cysteine and the closing phenylalanine or tryptophan. Each record gives: clone size, J gene, V gene, D gene, CDR3 DNA, CDR3 protein. D genes are given only for firm matches. Where a row states a size, it is once, few, many or the class of an expanded clone; other rows omit it.

clone size: NA; J gene: TRBJ2-1; V gene: TRBV4-3; D gene: TRBD2; CDR3 DNA: TGCGCCAGCAGCCAAGAGGCGGGAGCGGGTAATGAGCAGTTCTTC; CDR3 protein: CASSQEAGAGNEQFF
clone size: once; J gene: TRBJ2-1; V gene: TRBV5-4; D gene: NA; CDR3 DNA: TGTGCCAGCAGCTTTCCCGACTCCTACAATGAGCAGTTCTTC; CDR3 protein: CASSFPDSYNEQFF
clone size: NA; J gene: TRBJ1-2; V gene: TRBV5-6; D gene: NA; CDR3 DNA: TGTGCCAGCAGCTTGGGAGGGGAGCCCTATGGCTACACCTTC; CDR3 protein: CASSLGGEPYGYTF
clone size: few; J gene: TRBJ1-1; V gene: TRBV4-2; D gene: TRBD1; CDR3 DNA: TGTGCCAGCAGCCAAGACAGGGGGAGAACTGAAGCTTTCTTT; CDR3 protein: CASSQDRGRTEAFF
clone size: NA; J gene: TRBJ2-7; V gene: TRBV5-8; D gene: TRBD1; CDR3 DNA: TGTGCCAGCAGCACCCCGGGACAGGGATCCTACGAGCAGTACTTC; CDR3 protein: CASSTPGQGSYEQYF
clone size: once; J gene: TRBJ1-2; V gene: TRBV5-1; D gene: NA; CDR3 DNA: TGCGCCAGCAGCTTGGACAGGAGAAACTATGGCTACACCTTC; CDR3 protein: CASSLDRRNYGYTF
clone size: NA; J gene: TRBJ2-5; V gene: TRBV27; D gene: TRBD2; CDR3 DNA: TGTGCCAGCAGTACCCAGCGGGATCCCAAGACCCAGTACTTC; CDR3 protein: CASSTQRDPKTQYF
clone size: NA; J gene: TRBJ1-1; V gene: TRBV27; D gene: NA; CDR3 DNA: TGTGCCAGCAGCAACAGCCCCATGAACACTGAAGCTTTCTTT; CDR3 protein: CASSNSPMNTEAFF
clone size: NA; J gene: TRBJ1-5; V gene: TRBV5-8; D gene: NA; CDR3 DNA: TGTGCCAGCAGCTTCTCCAGCAATCAGCCCCAGCATTTT; CDR3 protein: CASSFSSNQPQHF
clone size: NA; J gene: TRBJ1-2; V gene: TRBV5-6; D gene: NA; CDR3 DNA: TGTGCCAGCAGCCTGACAGGTTTCAACTATGGCTACACCTTC; CDR3 protein: CASSLTGFNYGYTF
clone size: NA; J gene: TRBJ2-7; V gene: TRBV5-1; D gene: TRBD1; CDR3 DNA: TGCGCCAGCAGCCAGGGACAGGGTGTCGACGAGCAGTACTTC; CDR3 protein: CASSQGQGVDEQYF
clone size: NA; J gene: TRBJ1-5; V gene: TRBV7-8; D gene: NA; CDR3 DNA: TGTGCCAGCAGCCCCTCCGGGGCAGGGTATCAGCCCCAGCATTTT; CDR3 protein: CASSPSGAGYQPQHF
clone size: once; J gene: TRBJ1-3; V gene: TRBV27; D gene: NA; CDR3 DNA: TGTGCCAGCAGGGTGGGGGGAAACACCATATATTTT; CDR3 protein: CASRVGGNTIYF
clone size: NA; J gene: TRBJ1-2; V gene: TRBV18; D gene: TRBD1; CDR3 DNA: TGTGCCAGCTCCGAGACAGGGCCGAGTGGCTACACCTTC; CDR3 protein: CASSETGPSGYTF